This T cell receptor (beta chain) was profiled in a study of human T cells and chemical hapten exposure. At the level of the study: Patch tests delivered 0.01% DPC to the upper back and were evaluated at 6 days.

The time point denotes: patch test 1, 2 weeks after DPC sensitization. As for treatment: therapeutic diphenylcyclopropenone sensitization with weekly scalp DPC. The germline V gene encodes CDR1 SEHNR and CDR2 FQNEAQ (reference sequence). V dropped 3 bases and J dropped 8; count of bases not matched to a gene: 9. This CDR3 spans 15 amino acids. This clonotype was counted a few times. Its antigen remains unidentified. Whole-study findings and limits: As the donors had alopecia, their immune response may differ from healthy people's.

Separate cDNA molecules received unique molecular identifiers, which the library attached to them. TCRdb reprocessed the RACE reads with MiXCR, giving one entry per CDR3 protein. Of around 120,000 distinct CDR3 sequences listed, roughly an eighth are singletons. The receptor comes from a man aged 18 to 29 with alopecia areata. Some clones in this sample may be carry-over from other donors' samples. Sequencing used whole blood, obtained in connection with sensitization to the hapten diphenylcyclopropenone (DPC). The chain carries TRBV7-9 and TRBJ2-2, with TRBD1 matching over 7 bases. The CDR3 loop reads CASSFQTGKVGELFF. The CDR3 nucleotides read TGTGCCAGCAGCTTTCAGACAGGGAAGGTGGGGGAGCTGTTTTTT.